This TCR beta chain is from a study of tumor-infiltrating lymphocytes in primary liver carcinoma. Overall study: Stage T1-T3 N0M0 tumors spanned about 4.2 to 11 cm.

The V gene's germline CDR1 is MDHEN and CDR2 SYDVKM. The length of the CDR3 is 15 residues. Taking about 18-32 mg of unsorted bulk tissue, the authors co-extracted RNA and DNA. Details on this clonotype: The target antigen is unknown. Germline is not matched at one junction end, which may reflect a read error.

Study-level points and caveats: The 250 largest clones made up significantly more of tumor than blood repertoires (p = 0.039).

Using a constant-region primer together with ProtoScript II reverse transcriptase, TCR beta cDNA was made from 500 ng of total RNA. It was through three nested multiplex PCR rounds of slightly modified ARM-PCR that TCR beta libraries arose. The first two PCR rounds used TRBV1-TRBV30 forward primers with a C-beta reverse primer, about 10 cycles each. TCRdb called the multiplex PCR reads again in MiXCR, with one record for every CDR3 protein. The table shows about 200,000 distinct CDR3 sequences, with about 85% occurring only once. The sample consisted of tumor tissue from primary liver carcinoma. The chain has TRBV28 and TRBJ2-2; D perhaps matches TRBD1 (5 bases). This sequence originates from a man in his forties or fifties with primary liver carcinoma and hepatitis B virus infection. CDR3 sequence (DNA): TGTGTCAGCAGTTTAGTAGACAGATTAACCGGGGAGCTGTTTTTT. Its protein product is CVSSLVDRLTGELFF.